The 8 T cell receptor beta chains given below trace back to one sample, sequenced in a study of CD8 T cells in ankylosing spondylitis. Study-wide results and caveats: Within ankylosing spondylitis blood, a TCR beta motif made up of eight or nine highly homologous variants appeared to be characteristic.

TCRdb processed the 5' RACE reads anew with MiXCR; each CDR3 protein has one entry. The data hold a few hundred thousand distinct CDR3 sequences, with 7.3% observed a single time. Their recognized antigens are unknown. The sample comprised blood, either unsorted or a sorted T cell fraction (not recorded which). These receptors all come from a male donor with ankylosing spondylitis.

The V and J genes are TRBV24-1 and TRBJ2-2; 10 bases map to TRBD2. The J segment lost 5 bases and the V segment lost 0 bases, leaving 2 bases of the junction unmatched. In germline, CDR1 is KGHDR, CDR2 SFDVKD. This CDR3 has 16 residues. The CDR3 loop is CATSDLTSGVTGELFF. CDR3 DNA sequence: TGTGCCACCAGTGATTTGACTAGCGGGGTAACCGGGGAGCTGTTTTTT.

This clonotype was found many times. The chain recombines TRBV6-5 with TRBJ1-5; D unclear. The length of the CDR3 is 13 residues. From germline, CDR1 is MNHEY and CDR2 SVGAGI. V was trimmed by 1 base and J by 4 bases, leaving 5 bases between them. CDR3: CASSYFWNQPQHF. CDR3 bases: TGTGCCAGCAGTTACTTCTGGAATCAGCCCCAGCATTTT.

The sample holds many counts of this clonotype. The chain joins TRBV6-2 or TRBV6-3 to TRBJ2-7, with D uncertain. The CDR3 spans 13 residues. V was pared by 5 bases and J by 1 base, with 9 bases between. Germline-derived CDR1 and CDR2 are MNHEY and SVGEGT. The CDR3 loop reads CASSVTRSYEQYF. The CDR3 DNA reads TGTGCCAGCAGTGTAACCAGGTCCTACGAGCAGTACTTC.

This clonotype appeared many times. V and J are TRBV5-1 and TRBJ2-7; 9 bases map to TRBD1. The CDR3 length is 17 residues. Germline-derived CDR1 and CDR2 are SGHRS and YFSETQ. Unmatched junction bases numbered 10, after V lost 0 bases and J lost 3 bases. DNA of the CDR3: TGCGCCAGCAGCTTGGCCAATGGACCGGGACAGGGCTACGAGCAGTACTTC. Residues: CASSLANGPGQGYEQYF.

This clonotype was observed many times. The J gene is TRBJ1-3, the V gene TRBV2; the D gene is possibly TRBD1 (5 bases). Trimming took 5 bases from V and 4 from J, leaving 12 bases between them. Germline V gene sequence: CDR1 SNHLY, CDR2 FYNNEI. The CDR3 sequence is 14 residues long. CDR3 residues: CASSQGRSGNTIYF. CDR3 coding DNA: TGTGCCAGCAGTCAGGGTCGTTCGGGAAACACCATATATTTT.

This clonotype was counted ten times or more. The V gene is TRBV28, the J gene TRBJ2-7; a possible D gene is TRBD1 (6 bases). CDR1 MDHEN and CDR2 SYDVKM come from the germline V gene. Between the trimmed V and J ends, which lost 5 bases and 0 bases, there was a span of 14 bases. The CDR3 runs 15 residues. The CDR3 loop is CASSIQGITSYEQYF. The CDR3 coding sequence is TGTGCCAGCAGTATTCAGGGGATTACCTCCTACGAGCAGTACTTC.

Only a few counts were recorded for this clonotype. J is TRBJ2-3 and V is TRBV27; TRBD2 is a possible D gene (6 bases). V was shortened by 3 bases and J by 0 bases, with 16 bases between the two germline ends. Looked up from germline, CDR1 is MNHEY and CDR2 is SMNVEV (reference sequence). There are 17 residues in the CDR3. The CDR3 spells CASSFRIAGSSTDTQYF. The CDR3 nucleotides read TGTGCCAGCAGTTTTCGGATTGCGGGGTCAAGCACAGATACGCAGTATTTT.

At least ten counts were recorded for this clonotype. This chain links TRBV27 with TRBJ1-5; 8 nucleotides match TRBD1. Germline V lookup: CDR1 MNHEY, CDR2 SMNVEV (reference sequence). This CDR3 has 16 amino acids. V trimming: 2 bases; J trimming: 0 bases; junction bases outside the gene matches: 3. As DNA, the CDR3 is TGTGCCAGCAGTTTAAGGGACAGGAATAGCAATCAGCCCCAGCATTTT. Translation gives CASSLRDRNSNQPQHF.